One TCR beta chain is described in this entry. There is no known antigen for this receptor. No quality values exist for individual bases; no much larger clone is one base distant. The immunoSEQ Assay, a bias-controlled multiplex PCR, was used to amplify TCRbeta CDR3 regions from genomic DNA. Under the source paper's analysis protocol: Nucleated cell counts per sample were estimated from amplification of reference gene primers within the assay. Sequence reads were collapsed and filtered to measure the absolute abundance of every unique TCRbeta CDR3 rearrangement. For each sample, productive Simpson clonality was calculated by taking the square root of Simpson's diversity index across productive rearrangements. What TCRdb holds here is the immuneACCESS table cut down to in-frame rearrangements. Part of the clones is not present; checked against another copy, under half of the missing clones reflect an unresolved V gene, and the others are unexplained. The V and J calls and clone size are taken from that table; D and trimming were inferred from the DNA. For this sample there are fewer than 120,000 clones; 75% to 80% appear just once. The top ten constitute around 16% of the sample.

The data were obtained in a study of blood T cell repertoires in COVID-19 (TCRdb year 2020). In terms of the full investigation: Collaborator samples came from the United States, Italy and Spain and covered acute and convalescent phases of COVID-19. A freely available public database, intended as a resource for researchers studying the immune response to SARS-CoV-2, is where the repertoires were released. Where HLA class I and class II types were available, the types were taken from metadata supplied by the sample provider, not from assay-based typing. The sample metadata nearly always contained a de-identified subject ID, COVID-19 status, age in years and sex. The material from the prospective study consisted of cDNA or gDNA derived from T cells, B-cell-depleted T cells, or PBMCs. The samples were drawn from the first 160 participants of the ongoing ImmuneRACE study and from under 1,500 subjects provided by 6 global collaborators. Deeply sampled blood TCRbeta repertoires from subjects exposed to, actively infected with, or recovered from COVID-19 were included in the dataset. Study-wide conclusions, independent of this receptor: How much clinical and demographic metadata was included differed by source and by participant, and the metadata was provided uncurated.

Compared with germline, V lacks 2 bases and J lacks 7 bases; bases without a gene match: 4. Its CDR3 holds 14 amino acids, cysteine through phenylalanine. The read is trimmed to its CDR3 DNA, 42 bases read in frame from base 1. From a lookup of the germline V gene, CDR1 and CDR2 are MNHEY and SVGAGI. Whole blood was collected in K2EDTA tubes by collaborating institutions according to the institutions' own protocols. Collaborator samples were shipped for TCRbeta analysis as frozen whole blood, isolated PBMCs, or DNA extracted from either sample type. The sample consisted of peripheral blood. This receptor was obtained from an elderly woman with active or convalescent COVID-19. The chain joins TRBV6-5 to TRBJ2-2, with 7 bases matching TRBD1. The CDR3 region: CASSYRQGFGELFF. The DNA reads TGTGCCAGCAGTTACCGACAGGGTTTCGGGGAGCTGTTTTTT.